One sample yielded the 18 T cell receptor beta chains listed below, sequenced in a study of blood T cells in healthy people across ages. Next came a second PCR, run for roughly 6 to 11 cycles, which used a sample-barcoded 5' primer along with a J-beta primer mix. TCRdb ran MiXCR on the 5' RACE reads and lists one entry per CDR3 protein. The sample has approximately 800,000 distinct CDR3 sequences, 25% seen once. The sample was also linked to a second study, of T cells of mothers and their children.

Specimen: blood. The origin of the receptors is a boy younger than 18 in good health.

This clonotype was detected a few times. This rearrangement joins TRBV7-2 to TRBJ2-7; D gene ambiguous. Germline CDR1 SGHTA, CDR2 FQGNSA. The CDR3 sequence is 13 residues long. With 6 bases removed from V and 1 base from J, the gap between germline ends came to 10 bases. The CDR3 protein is CASSIVPSYEQYF. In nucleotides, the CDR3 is TGTGCCAGCAGTATAGTACCGTCCTACGAGCAGTACTTC.

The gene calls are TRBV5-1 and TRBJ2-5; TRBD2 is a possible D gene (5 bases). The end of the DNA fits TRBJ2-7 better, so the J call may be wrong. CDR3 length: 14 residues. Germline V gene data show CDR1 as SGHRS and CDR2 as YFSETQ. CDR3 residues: CASRPEGLGYEQYF. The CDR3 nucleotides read TGCGCCAGCAGACCCGAGGGTTTGGGTTACGAGCAGTACTTC.

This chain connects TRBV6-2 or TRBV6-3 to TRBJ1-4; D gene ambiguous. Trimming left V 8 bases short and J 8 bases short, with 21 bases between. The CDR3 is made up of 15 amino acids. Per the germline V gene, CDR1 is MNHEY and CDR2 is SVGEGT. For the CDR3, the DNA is TGTGCCAGCGCGGAACAGTCGGAAGAAGACGAAAAACTGTTTTTT. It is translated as CASAEQSEEDEKLFF.

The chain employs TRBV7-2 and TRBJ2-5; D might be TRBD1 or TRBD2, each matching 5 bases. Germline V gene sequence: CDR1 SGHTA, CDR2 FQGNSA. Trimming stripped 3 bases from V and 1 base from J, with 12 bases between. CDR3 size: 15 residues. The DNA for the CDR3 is TGTGCCAGCAGCTTTGGGGGTCGGGGCCAAGAGACCCAGTACTTC. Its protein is CASSFGGRGQETQYF. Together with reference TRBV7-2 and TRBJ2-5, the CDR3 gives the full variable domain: GAGVSQSPSNKVTEKGKDVELRCDPISGHTALYWYRQSLGQGLEFLIYFQGNSAPDKSGLPSDRFSAERTGGSVSTLTIQRTQQEDSAVYLCASSFGGRGQETQYFGPGTRLLVL.

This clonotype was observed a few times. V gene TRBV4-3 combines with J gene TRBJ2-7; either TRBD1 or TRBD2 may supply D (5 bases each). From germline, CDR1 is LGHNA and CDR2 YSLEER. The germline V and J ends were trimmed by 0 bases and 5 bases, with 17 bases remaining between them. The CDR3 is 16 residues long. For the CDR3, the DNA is TGCGCCAGCAGCCAAGATAGGGACCGGTCGGTCCACGAGCAGTACTTC. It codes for CASSQDRDRSVHEQYF.

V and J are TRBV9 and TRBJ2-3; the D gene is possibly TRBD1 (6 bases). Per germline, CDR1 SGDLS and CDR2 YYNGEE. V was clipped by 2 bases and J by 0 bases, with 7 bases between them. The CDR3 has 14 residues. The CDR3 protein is CASSVQGSTDTQYF. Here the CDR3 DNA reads TGTGCCAGCAGCGTCCAGGGGAGCACAGATACGCAGTATTTT.

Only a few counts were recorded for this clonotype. The CDR3 loop reads CASSLVPQGVRDTQYF. Written as DNA, the CDR3 is TGCGCCAGCAGCTTGGTCCCCCAGGGAGTGAGAGATACGCAGTATTTT. The chain has TRBV5-1 and TRBJ2-3; D might be TRBD1 or TRBD2, each matching 5 bases. Germline V gene lookup returns CDR1 SGHRS and CDR2 YFSETQ. CDR3 length equals 16 residues. V lost 0 bases and J 5 bases, leaving 16 bases between the germline ends.

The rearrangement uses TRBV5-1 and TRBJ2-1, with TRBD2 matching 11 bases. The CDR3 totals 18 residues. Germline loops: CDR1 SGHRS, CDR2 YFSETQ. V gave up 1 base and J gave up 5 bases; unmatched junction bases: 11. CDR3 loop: CASSLTAPRGLADNEQFF. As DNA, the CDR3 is TGCGCCAGCAGCTTGACAGCACCTCGGGGACTAGCGGACAATGAGCAGTTCTTC.

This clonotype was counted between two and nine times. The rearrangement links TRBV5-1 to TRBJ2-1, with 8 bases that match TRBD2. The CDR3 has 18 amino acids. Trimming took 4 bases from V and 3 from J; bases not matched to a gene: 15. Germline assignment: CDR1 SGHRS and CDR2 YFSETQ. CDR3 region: CASSARSQGLALYNEQFF. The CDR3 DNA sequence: TGCGCCAGCAGCGCCCGATCCCAAGGACTAGCTCTCTACAATGAGCAGTTCTTC.

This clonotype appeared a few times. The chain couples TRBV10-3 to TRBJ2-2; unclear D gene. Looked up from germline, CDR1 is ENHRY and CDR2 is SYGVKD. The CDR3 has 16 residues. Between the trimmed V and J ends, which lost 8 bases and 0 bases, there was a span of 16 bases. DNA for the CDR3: TGTGCCATCCGATCCGGCCAGAAAACGAACACCGGGGAGCTGTTTTTT. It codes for CAIRSGQKTNTGELFF.

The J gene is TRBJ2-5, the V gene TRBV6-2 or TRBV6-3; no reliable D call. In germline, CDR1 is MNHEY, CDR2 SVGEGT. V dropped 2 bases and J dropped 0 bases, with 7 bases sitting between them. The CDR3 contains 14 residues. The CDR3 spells CASSYPSYQETQYF. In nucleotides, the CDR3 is TGTGCCAGCAGTTACCCCTCATACCAAGAGACCCAGTACTTC.

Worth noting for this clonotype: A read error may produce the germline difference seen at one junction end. CDR3 nucleotides: TGCAGTGCCTCTGGGGTCCCGGAAAGAGAGACCCAGCACTTC. This codes for CSASGVPERETQHF. J is TRBJ2-1 and V is TRBV20-1; no firm D call. The CDR3 has 14 residues. Germline assignment: CDR1 DFQATT and CDR2 SNEGSKA (reference sequence).

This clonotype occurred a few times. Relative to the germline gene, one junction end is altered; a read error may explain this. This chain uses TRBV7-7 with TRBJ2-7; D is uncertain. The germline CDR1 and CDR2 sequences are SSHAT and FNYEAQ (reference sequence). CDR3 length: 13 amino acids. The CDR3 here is CASSSLVGYEQYF. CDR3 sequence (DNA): TGTGCTAGCAGCTCCCTGGTTGGGTACGAGCAGTACTTC.

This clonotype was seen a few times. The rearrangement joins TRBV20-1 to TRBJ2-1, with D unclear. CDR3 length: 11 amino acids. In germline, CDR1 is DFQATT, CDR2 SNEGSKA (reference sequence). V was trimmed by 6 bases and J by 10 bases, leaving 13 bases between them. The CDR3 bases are TGCAGTGCCCCCTCTGACTGGGAGCAGTTCTTC. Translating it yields CSAPSDWEQFF.

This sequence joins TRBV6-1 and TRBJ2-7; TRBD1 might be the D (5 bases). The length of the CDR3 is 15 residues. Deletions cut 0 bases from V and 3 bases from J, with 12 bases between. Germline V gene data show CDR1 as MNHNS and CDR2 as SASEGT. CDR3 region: CASSEAPQGGYEQYF. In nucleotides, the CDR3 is TGTGCCAGCAGTGAAGCGCCGCAGGGTGGCTACGAGCAGTACTTC.

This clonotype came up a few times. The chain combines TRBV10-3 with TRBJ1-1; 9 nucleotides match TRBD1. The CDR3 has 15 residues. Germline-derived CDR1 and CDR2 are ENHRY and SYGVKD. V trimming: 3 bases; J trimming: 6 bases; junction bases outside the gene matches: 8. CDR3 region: CAISEQGAVFAEAFF. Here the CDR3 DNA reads TGTGCCATCAGTGAACAGGGGGCCGTCTTTGCTGAAGCTTTCTTT.

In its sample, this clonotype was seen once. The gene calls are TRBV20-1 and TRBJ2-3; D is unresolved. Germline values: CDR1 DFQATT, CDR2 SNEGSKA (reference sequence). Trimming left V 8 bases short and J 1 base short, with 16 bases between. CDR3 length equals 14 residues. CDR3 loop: CSPVLVSGTDTQYF. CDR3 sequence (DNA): TGCAGTCCCGTCCTAGTCTCTGGCACAGATACGCAGTATTTT.

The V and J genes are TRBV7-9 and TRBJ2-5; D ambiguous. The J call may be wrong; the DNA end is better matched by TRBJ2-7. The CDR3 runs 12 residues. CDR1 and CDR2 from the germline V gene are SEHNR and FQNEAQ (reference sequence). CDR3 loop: CASSVQSYEQYF. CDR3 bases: TGTGCCAGCAGCGTACAGAGCTACGAGCAGTACTTC.